Described below is a single T cell receptor beta chain sequence and its context. Its cognate antigen is unknown. All patients experienced relapse after autologous stem cell transplantation, and brentuximab vedotin exposure was variable. CD4+ T cells were purified from thawed PBMCs by negative selection. The data stem from a study of PD-1 blockade in classical Hodgkin lymphoma. Sequenced by immunoSEQ multiplex PCR; TCRdb stores in-frame clones only, minus some. The data hold about 30,000 clones, with 85% to 90% observed a single time. Study-wide results and caveats: Complete responders entered with baseline diversity on par with newly diagnosed patients, the results showed.

CDR1 and CDR2 from the germline V gene are MGHRA and YSYEKL. CDR3 length: 16 amino acids. V lost 3 bases and J lost 3; bases outside the gene matches: 11. The TCR originated in a human donor with classical Hodgkin lymphoma. The rearrangement joins TRBV4-1 to TRBJ2-7; 7 bases are shared with TRBD2. The sequences come from CD4+ T cells from blood, collected at baseline. Here the CDR3 reads CASSQADSKRGYEQYF. CDR3 DNA: TGCGCCAGCAGCCAGGCCGACTCAAAGCGGGGCTACGAGCAGTACTTC.